This T cell receptor beta chain was recorded in a study of OX40 agonist ivuxolimab in advanced cancers. Study-level results: At 0.1 to 3.0 mg/kg, CD4+ and CD8+ blood T cells expanded clonally by week 6. Average numbers of expanded clones were greater in CD8+ T cells than in CD4+.

This CDR3 spans 16 amino acids. V lost 4 bases to trimming and J lost 3 bases; unmatched junction nucleotides: 5. The germline V gene has CDR1 SGHDT and CDR2 YYEEEE. Autoimmune disease history or systemic immunosuppression disqualified patients. Note on this clone: Its specificity is not known.

Some clones are missing from TCRdb's copy, which holds only in-frame ones; the method was immunoSEQ multiplex PCR. The top ten hold 30% to 40% of the sample, which has some 19,000 clones, over 80% seen once. This TCR derives from an adult with an advanced solid tumor such as melanoma, head and neck, liver or kidney cancer. This chain connects TRBV5-6 to TRBJ2-2, with 11 bases identical to TRBD2. The sequences come from CD4+ or CD8+ T cells sorted from blood, collected in a trial of the OX40 agonist ivuxolimab. CDR3 sequence reads: CASSHRLAGHTGELFF. Written as DNA, the CDR3 is TGTGCCAGCAGCCACAGACTAGCGGGGCACACCGGGGAGCTGTTTTTT. Combining the CDR3 with reference TRBV5-6 and TRBJ2-2 gives the whole variable domain DAGVTQSPTHLIKTRGQQVTLRCSPKSGHDTVSWYQQALGQGPQFIFQYYEEEERQRGNFPDRFSGHQFPNYSSELNVNALLLGDSALYLCASSHRLAGHTGELFFGEGSRLTVL.